Below, 15 T cell receptor beta chains from the same sample are listed, as sequenced in a study of blood T cell repertoires in COVID-19. TCRdb's copy holds only in-frame clones and misses some; the assay was immunoSEQ multiplex PCR. The sample consists of approximately 55,000 clones, roughly 91% of them appearing once. The sequenced material came from peripheral blood. The receptor source for this set is a man aged 50-59 years with active COVID-19.

This clone was counted once. The rearrangement joins TRBV6-6 to TRBJ1-6; TRBD1 agrees at 10 bases. Germline CDR1 reads MNHNY; CDR2 reads SVGAGI (reference sequence). V dropped 6 bases and J dropped 8; count of bases not matched to a gene: 4. The CDR3 covers 14 residues. For the CDR3, the DNA is TGTGCCAGCAGGTACGGACAGGGGGATTCACCCCTCCACTTT. This encodes CASRYGQGDSPLHF.

The genes are TRBV9 and TRBJ2-2; TRBD1 is a possible D gene (5 bases). CDR1 is SGDLS, CDR2 YYNGEE, per germline. This CDR3 has 14 residues. Trimming took 5 bases from V and 2 from J, leaving 10 bases between them. Here the CDR3 reads CASRPGSNTGELFF. The CDR3 DNA reads TGTGCCAGCAGACCAGGGTCCAACACCGGGGAGCTGTTTTTT.

V usage is TRBV30 and J usage is TRBJ2-1; D might be TRBD2 (5 bases). V was shortened by 5 bases and J by 7 bases, with 18 bases between the two germline ends. The CDR3 has 14 amino acids. Germline CDR1 GTSNPN, CDR2 SVGIG (reference sequence). The CDR3 DNA reads as TGTGCCTGGGGACGGGTAGTCTGGGAGAATGAGCAGTTCTTC. Encoded protein: CAWGRVVWENEQFF.

The rearrangement links TRBV12-3 or TRBV12-4 to TRBJ1-5; D remains ambiguous. V was shortened by 6 bases and J by 9 bases, with 12 bases between the two germline ends. The CDR3 length is 12 residues. This CDR3 reads CASRAGFSPQHF. The CDR3 coding sequence is TGTGCCAGCAGGGCAGGATTCTCGCCCCAGCATTTT.

V gene TRBV3-1 (or the pseudogene TRBV3-2) combines with J gene TRBJ2-1; TRBD2 is a possible D gene (6 bases). V was shortened by 0 bases and J by 3 bases, with 21 bases between the two germline ends. Germline V CDR1 and CDR2: LGHDT, YNNKEL (reference sequence). This CDR3 is 19 amino acids long. Here the CDR3 reads CASSQDPPWREGDYNEQFF. CDR3 DNA sequence: TGTGCCAGCAGCCAAGACCCTCCTTGGCGGGAAGGCGACTACAATGAGCAGTTCTTC.

This rearrangement joins TRBV27 to TRBJ1-1; 11 bases line up with TRBD1. Per germline, CDR1 MNHEY and CDR2 SMNVEV (reference sequence). Trimming took 4 bases from V and 3 from J; bases not matched to a gene: 4. CDR3 length: 15 amino acids. CDR3 region: CASSYRDRGYTEAFF. CDR3 coding DNA: TGTGCCAGCAGTTACCGGGACAGGGGGTACACTGAAGCTTTCTTT.

The table lists this clone with a few counts. The genes are TRBV7-9 and TRBJ1-2, with D maybe TRBD1 (5 bases). The germline V gene encodes CDR1 SEHNR and CDR2 FQNEAQ (reference sequence). Deletions cut 0 bases from V and 4 bases from J, with 15 bases between. The CDR3 totals 16 residues. The CDR3 is CASSLAGGEGFYGYTF. The CDR3 DNA is TGTGCCAGCAGCTTAGCCGGGGGAGAAGGATTCTATGGCTACACCTTC.

The genes are TRBV4-1 and TRBJ2-5; 8 bases are shared with TRBD2. With V trimmed by 8 bases and J by 5 bases, 13 bases remained unmatched. Germline values: CDR1 MGHRA, CDR2 YSYEKL. This CDR3 comprises 15 residues. CDR3 nucleotide sequence: TGCGCCAGCCCTAACCCTAGACTAGCGCGGGAGACCCAGTACTTC. Its protein is CASPNPRLARETQYF.

The V and J genes are TRBV19 and TRBJ1-5, with D uncertain. The CDR3 is 12 amino acids. Trimming cost V 0 bases and J 11 bases, with 8 bases left between them. Germline CDR1 is LNHDA and CDR2 is SQIVND (reference sequence). The CDR3 DNA sequence: TGTGCCAGTAGTATAGATATAACTGCCCAGCATTTT. This sequence encodes CASSIDITAQHF.

This clone was seen only a few times. This sequence joins TRBV20-1 and TRBJ2-7; D gene uncertain. The CDR3 runs 11 residues. Germline assignment: CDR1 DFQATT and CDR2 SNEGSKA (reference sequence). V was cut by 7 bases and J by 1 base, with 8 bases left in between. The chain's CDR3 is CSGLASYEQYF. CDR3 nucleotide sequence: TGCAGTGGACTCGCTTCCTACGAGCAGTACTTC.

V gene TRBV4-1 combines with J gene TRBJ2-7; tentatively, D is TRBD1 (6 bases). The CDR3 consists of 15 residues. Trimming cost V 0 bases and J 2 bases, with 11 bases left between them. The germline gives CDR1 MGHRA, CDR2 YSYEKL. CDR3 loop: CASSQDPGDAYEQYF. Here the CDR3 DNA reads TGCGCCAGCAGCCAAGATCCAGGGGACGCCTACGAGCAGTACTTC.

This clone was picked up one time. The CDR3 loop is CASSLVAGGLPYEQYF. CDR3 sequence (DNA): TGTGCCAGCAGCTTAGTAGCAGGGGGCCTCCCCTACGAGCAGTACTTC. This chain joins TRBV11-2 and TRBJ2-7; 8 bases are a match to TRBD1. Unmatched junction bases numbered 7, after V lost 1 base and J lost 2 bases. Germline V gene lookup returns CDR1 SGHAT and CDR2 FQNNGV. This CDR3 has 16 amino acids.

The rearrangement joins TRBV9 to TRBJ1-2; 9 bases are shared with TRBD1. The CDR3 extends over 13 amino acids. Trimming removed 3 bases from V and 7 bases from J; junction bases left unmatched: 4. Germline V gene lookup returns CDR1 SGDLS and CDR2 YYNGEE. The CDR3 protein is CASSGTGVPGYTF. CDR3 DNA: TGTGCCAGCAGCGGGACAGGGGTCCCTGGCTACACCTTC. Filled out from reference TRBV9 and TRBJ1-2, the complete variable domain reads DSGVTQTPKHLITATGQRVTLRCSPRSGDLSVYWYQQSLDQGLQFLIQYYNGEERAKGNILERFSAQQFPDLHSELNLSSLELGDSALYFCASSGTGVPGYTFGSGTRLTVV.

V gene TRBV7-2 combines with J gene TRBJ1-5, with no clear D. This CDR3 comprises 13 residues. Germline-derived CDR1 and CDR2 are SGHTA and FQGNSA. Trimming removed 2 bases from V and 2 bases from J, with 4 bases in between. CDR3 sequence (DNA): TGTGCCAGCAGCTTATATGGCAATCAGCCCCAGCATTTT. It specifies CASSLYGNQPQHF.

The chain couples TRBV5-5 to TRBJ1-2, with D maybe TRBD1 (5 bases). This CDR3 has 13 residues. V was cut by 3 bases and J by 8 bases, with 14 bases left in between. Germline V gene data show CDR1 as SGHKS and CDR2 as YYEKEE (reference sequence). The CDR3 nucleotides are TGTGCCAGCAGCTCTACAGGATCCAGCGGCTACACCTTC. It is translated as CASSSTGSSGYTF.